A single sample is the source of the 16 T cell receptor beta chains below, sequenced in a study of T cells in Graves' hyperthyroidism and ophthalmopathy. Using RNA transcripts as the source, TCR beta CDR3 regions were amplified. The TCR CDR3 was amplified in a first-round RT-PCR using the HTBI primer set. One entry per CDR3 protein, called by TCRdb with MiXCR from the multiplex PCR reads. The sample shows fewer than 750,000 distinct CDR3 sequences, roughly 14% of them seen only once. The sample was blood. These receptors originate from a woman in her 40s with Graves' ophthalmopathy.

This clonotype was seen at least ten times. J is TRBJ2-7 and V is TRBV11-2; D possibly corresponds to TRBD1 (6 bases). V lost 1 base, J lost 3 bases, and 16 bases lay in between. CDR1 and CDR2 (germline): SGHAT, FQNNGV. The CDR3 length is 16 residues. The CDR3 DNA sequence: TGTGCCAGCAGCTTAGTTGACCGGGACATTTTCTACGAGCAGTACTTC. It codes for CASSLVDRDIFYEQYF.

This clonotype was detected many times. The gene calls are TRBV15 and TRBJ1-5; D not resolved. The germline V gene encodes CDR1 LNHNV and CDR2 YYDKDF (reference sequence). Trimming removed 0 bases from V and 6 bases from J, with 6 bases in between. The CDR3 runs to 13 residues. The CDR3 region is CATSREGFQPQHF. CDR3 sequence (DNA): TGTGCCACCAGCAGAGAAGGGTTTCAGCCCCAGCATTTT.

This clonotype was counted at least ten times. The chain joins TRBV20-1 to TRBJ1-5; 9 nucleotides align to TRBD1. The CDR3 extends over 15 amino acids. CDR1 is DFQATT and CDR2 is SNEGSKA in the germline V gene (reference sequence). V shed 6 bases, J shed 6 bases, and the junction held 12 bases outside the gene matches. Here the CDR3 reads CSAQIIQGAAQPQHF. The CDR3 bases are TGCAGTGCCCAGATTATACAGGGGGCAGCTCAGCCCCAGCATTTT.

The V and J genes are TRBV5-1 and TRBJ1-2; no firm D call. This CDR3 comprises 14 residues. CDR1 and CDR2 from the germline V gene are SGHRS and YFSETQ. With 3 bases removed from V and 3 bases from J, the gap between germline ends came to 12 bases. This CDR3 reads CASSSQINDYGYTF. CDR3 bases: TGCGCCAGCAGCTCGCAGATAAACGACTATGGCTACACCTTC.

This clonotype showed up many times. The chain has TRBV10-3 and TRBJ2-7; 7 nucleotides match TRBD1. V lost 6 bases to trimming and J lost 2 bases; unmatched junction nucleotides: 4. Germline V lookup: CDR1 ENHRY, CDR2 SYGVKD. This CDR3 region has 13 residues. The CDR3 coding sequence is TGTGCCATCAGCGACAGGGAAGCCTACGAGCAGTACTTC. Translation: CAISDREAYEQYF.

Ten or more counts support this clonotype. J is TRBJ1-5 and V is TRBV7-9, with TRBD1 matching over 9 bases. CDR3 length: 16 residues. The germline CDR1 and CDR2 sequences are SEHNR and FQNEAQ (reference sequence). V trimming: 1 base; J trimming: 1 base; junction bases outside the gene matches: 2. The CDR3 sequence: CASSLGTGASNQPQHF. CDR3 DNA sequence: TGTGCCAGCAGCTTAGGGACAGGGGCCAGCAATCAGCCCCAGCATTTT.

The V and J genes are TRBV19 and TRBJ1-1; D is unclear. The ends were cut back, 7 bases at V and 0 bases at J, with 9 bases in the middle. This CDR3 region has 13 residues. Germline V gives CDR1 LNHDA, CDR2 SQIVND (reference sequence). This CDR3 is CASMGGMNTEAFF. For the CDR3, the DNA is TGTGCCAGTATGGGAGGAATGAACACTGAAGCTTTCTTT.

Concerning this clonotype itself: A much more abundant neighbour one base away suggests this may be a read error. The chain employs TRBV4-3 and TRBJ1-5; no clear D. In germline, CDR1 is LGHNA, CDR2 YSLEER. CDR3 size: 15 residues. V was clipped by 0 bases and J by 1 base, with 7 bases between them. The CDR3 spells CASSQDYSSNQPQHF. DNA of the CDR3: TGCGCCAGCAGCCAAGATTACAGCAGCAATCAGCCCCAGCATTTT.

This clonotype was seen a few times. This chain links TRBV11-1 with TRBJ2-7, with D unresolved. The V and J ends lost 4 bases and 0 bases respectively, with 19 bases between them. Germline V gives CDR1 SGHAT, CDR2 FQDESV (reference sequence). CDR3 length: 17 amino acids. CDR3 nucleotides: TGTGCCAGCAGCTGGCAGCCCTCGCAGGTCAACTCCTACGAGCAGTACTTC. This gives the protein CASSWQPSQVNSYEQYF.

This clonotype was counted many times. J is TRBJ2-7 and V is TRBV6-1, with D uncertain. V lost 8 bases and J 1 base, leaving 9 bases between the germline ends. CDR1 and CDR2 (germline): MNHNS, SASEGT. CDR3 length equals 12 residues. Written as DNA, the CDR3 is TGTGCCAGCGGGAAAATTTCCTACGAGCAGTACTTC. Translation: CASGKISYEQYF.

This clonotype appeared a few times. The V and J genes are TRBV11-2 and TRBJ2-7; D gene unclear. This CDR3 is built from 14 residues. Trimming removed 3 bases at V and 5 bases at J, with 14 bases between. Germline V gene lookup returns CDR1 SGHAT and CDR2 FQNNGV. CDR3 sequence reads: CASSLLSHGDEQYF. The DNA for the CDR3 is TGTGCCAGCAGCTTGTTGTCTCATGGGGACGAGCAGTACTTC.

The V gene is TRBV7-3, the J gene TRBJ2-5; possibly TRBD1 or TRBD2 for D (5 bases each). Trimming took 0 bases from V and 1 from J, leaving 12 bases between them. The CDR3 length is 16 residues. The V gene's germline CDR1 is SGHTA and CDR2 FQGTGA. The CDR3 loop is CASSLTGAQFQETQYF. In DNA form, the CDR3 reads TGTGCCAGCAGCTTAACCGGGGCTCAGTTCCAAGAGACCCAGTACTTC.

The rearrangement links TRBV19 to TRBJ1-1, with 8 positions matching TRBD1. Trimming cost V 7 bases and J 0 bases; bases outside gene matches: 13. This CDR3 is built from 17 residues. Germline V gene sequence: CDR1 LNHDA, CDR2 SQIVND (reference sequence). The CDR3 DNA is TGTGCCAGTACCCCCCGAGGGACAGGTTTCATGAACACTGAAGCTTTCTTT. Residues: CASTPRGTGFMNTEAFF.

This clonotype was detected many times. The chain joins TRBV12-3 or TRBV12-4 to TRBJ2-7, with 7 positions matching TRBD1. CDR3 length: 12 residues. V dropped 4 bases and J dropped 6; count of bases not matched to a gene: 3. The CDR3 DNA reads TGTGCCAGCAGTTCCCACAGGGGCGAGCAGTACTTC. Translating gives CASSSHRGEQYF.

This clonotype was picked up many times. This chain joins TRBV6-5 and TRBJ2-2; TRBD2 agrees at 15 bases. Unmatched junction bases numbered 14, after V lost 4 bases and J lost 5 bases. Germline V gene sequence: CDR1 MNHEY, CDR2 SVGAGI. This CDR3 contains 20 residues. The CDR3 reads CASSSIDYSGTSGRTGELFF. As DNA, the CDR3 is TGTGCCAGCAGTTCCATCGACTACTCCGGGACTAGCGGGAGGACCGGGGAGCTGTTTTTT.

At least ten counts were recorded for this clonotype. The chain couples TRBV2 to TRBJ2-7, with D perhaps TRBD1 (6 bases). The CDR3 has 13 residues. V was trimmed by 7 bases and J by 0 bases, leaving 10 bases between them. Germline V gives CDR1 SNHLY, CDR2 FYNNEI. CDR3 residues: CASKGDNSYEQYF. DNA for the CDR3: TGTGCCAGCAAAGGGGACAACTCCTACGAGCAGTACTTC.